Following are 21 T cell receptor beta chains from one sample sequenced in a study of T cells in tuberculosis. The sample's time point: new active TB diagnosis, blood taken before or within 7 days of starting treatment. TCRdb's table, derived via immunoSEQ multiplex PCR, lists solely in-frame clones and lacks some. The sample has roughly 30,000 clones, about 82% seen once; the top ten hold approximately 4.7%. The specimen was PBMCs, collected at tuberculosis diagnosis. The receptors were sampled from an adult with tuberculosis.

This rearrangement joins TRBV7-8 to TRBJ2-5; 12 bases map to TRBD2. Germline V gives CDR1 SGHVS, CDR2 FQNEAQ. V shed 5 bases and J 9 bases; nucleotides not matched to a gene: 1. The CDR3 covers 12 residues. The CDR3 nucleotides are TGTGCCAGCAGCCCTAGCGGGGGGGCCCAGTACTTC. Protein: CASSPSGGAQYF. Complete variable domain (other parts from reference TRBV7-8 and TRBJ2-5): GAGVSQSPRYKVAKRGQDVALRCDPISGHVSLFWYQQALGQGPEFLTYFQNEAQLDKSGLPSDRFFAERPEGSVSTLKIQRTQQEDSAVYLCASSPSGGAQYFGPGTRLLVL.

The J gene is TRBJ2-7, the V gene TRBV5-1; 8 bases are a match to TRBD1. Germline V gene sequence: CDR1 SGHRS, CDR2 YFSETQ. The CDR3 runs 13 residues. With 7 bases clipped from V and 3 bases from J, the junction kept 6 bases outside the gene matches. The CDR3 loop is CASRTGKDYEQYF. The CDR3 nucleotides read TGCGCCAGCCGGACAGGGAAGGACTACGAGCAGTACTTC.

This chain connects TRBV7-9 to TRBJ2-1; 8 nucleotides agree with TRBD2. Germline V lookup: CDR1 SEHNR, CDR2 FQNEAQ (reference sequence). There are 16 residues in the CDR3. The V segment lost 6 bases and the J segment 5 bases; nucleotides outside the gene matches: 12. The CDR3 sequence: CASRPPTSGDDNEQFF. The CDR3 bases are TGTGCCAGCAGACCCCCCACTAGCGGAGACGACAATGAGCAGTTCTTC.

The chain uses TRBV29-1 and TRBJ2-1; 8 nucleotides match TRBD1. The CDR3 covers 13 residues. The junction had 2 bases not matched to a gene; V was cut back by 6 bases and J by 1 base. Germline CDR1 reads SQVTM; CDR2 reads ANQGSEA. The CDR3 region has the DNA TGCAGCGTCCGGGACAGGTCCTACAATGAGCAGTTCTTC. It codes for CSVRDRSYNEQFF.

This chain links TRBV30 with TRBJ1-2; maybe TRBD1 (5 bases). Germline assignment: CDR1 GTSNPN and CDR2 SVGIG (reference sequence). CDR3 length equals 13 residues. The germline V and J ends were trimmed by 5 bases and 8 bases, with 18 bases remaining between them. CDR3 residues: CAWETQGRIGYTF. The CDR3 DNA reads as TGTGCCTGGGAGACCCAGGGTCGGATAGGCTACACCTTC.

This clone was seen more than once but under ten times. The gene calls are TRBV9 and TRBJ2-1; TRBD1 agrees at 9 bases. Germline V gene lookup returns CDR1 SGDLS and CDR2 YYNGEE. V was pared by 3 bases and J by 0 bases, with 7 bases of the junction left unmatched. This CDR3 is 17 amino acids long. CDR3 in amino acids: CASSGGQGRGSYNEQFF. The CDR3 DNA reads as TGTGCCAGCAGCGGGGGACAGGGTCGGGGCTCCTACAATGAGCAGTTCTTC.

This clone was detected only a few times. The V gene is TRBV6-1, the J gene TRBJ2-1, with D maybe TRBD2 (5 bases). CDR1 and CDR2 from the germline V gene are MNHNS and SASEGT. The V end was cut by 5 bases, the J end by 5 bases, with 10 bases between. The CDR3 runs to 13 residues. CDR3 protein: CASSLMGDNEQFF. CDR3 DNA: TGTGCCAGCAGTTTAATGGGAGACAATGAGCAGTTCTTC.

Judged by abundance, this clone is medium-sized. V and J are TRBV25-1 and TRBJ2-2; D gene uncertain. The CDR3 totals 13 residues. Germline CDR1 reads MGHDK; CDR2 reads SYGVNS. CDR3 bases: TGTGCATATCAGGAACTCTTCACCGGGGAGCTGTTTTTT. The encoded protein is CAYQELFTGELFF.

The rearrangement links TRBV4-2 to TRBJ1-3; D is unclear. Trimming removed 1 base from V and 0 bases from J, with 7 bases in between. This CDR3 comprises 15 residues. The germline gives CDR1 LGHNA, CDR2 YNFKEQ. The DNA of the CDR3 is TGTGCCAGCAGCCAAGGAGTTGACTCTGGAAACACCATATATTTT. Translating gives CASSQGVDSGNTIYF.

This chain connects TRBV18 to TRBJ2-3; D is unresolved. In germline, CDR1 is KGHSH, CDR2 LQKENI. Trimming took 6 bases from V and 0 from J, leaving 10 bases between them. The CDR3 runs 14 residues. Here the CDR3 DNA reads TGTGCCAGCTCTCCGACAAGAAGCACAGATACGCAGTATTTT. This gives the protein CASSPTRSTDTQYF.

The chain is built from TRBV18 and TRBJ1-1, with D perhaps matching TRBD1 (6 bases). The CDR3 runs to 16 residues. Germline CDR1 KGHSH, CDR2 LQKENI. Trimming left V 0 bases short and J 4 bases short, with 15 bases between. The CDR3: CASSPPNRAYSTEAFF. CDR3 DNA: TGTGCCAGCTCACCACCGAACAGGGCTTACTCCACTGAAGCTTTCTTT.

The rearrangement joins TRBV27 to TRBJ1-2; D not resolved. The germline V and J ends were trimmed by 2 bases and 0 bases, with 7 bases remaining between them. The germline V gene encodes CDR1 MNHEY and CDR2 SMNVEV (reference sequence). CDR3 size: 14 residues. The CDR3 reads CASSLRRANYGYTF. The CDR3 coding sequence is TGTGCCAGCAGTTTACGTAGAGCTAACTATGGCTACACCTTC.

The chain couples TRBV11-2 to TRBJ2-3; no clear D. Germline CDR1 and CDR2: SGHAT and FQNNGV. The length of the CDR3 is 14 residues. V was pared by 2 bases and J by 4 bases, with 10 bases between. CDR3 bases: TGTGCCAGCAGCTTAAGTGAGAGCGCAGATACGCAGTATTTT. Its protein product is CASSLSESADTQYF.

The rearrangement links TRBV2 to TRBJ2-5, with TRBD2 matching over 9 bases. The J segment lost 3 bases and the V segment lost 4 bases, leaving 6 bases of the junction unmatched. This CDR3 region has 15 residues. Germline CDR1 SNHLY, CDR2 FYNNEI. The DNA of the CDR3 is TGTGCCAGCAGTGGGTGGCTAGCGGGGAAAGAGACCCAGTACTTC. It codes for CASSGWLAGKETQYF.

The chain is built from TRBV28 and TRBJ2-5; a weak D match, TRBD2 (6 bases). The CDR3 consists of 17 residues. Trimming took off 5 bases at V and 0 bases at J, with 19 bases between the two ends. CDR1 and CDR2 (germline): MDHEN, SYDVKM. The CDR3 loop reads CASSPPGTPYYQETQYF. The CDR3 region has the DNA TGTGCCAGCAGTCCACCGGGGACTCCCTATTACCAAGAGACCCAGTACTTC.

V gene TRBV19 combines with J gene TRBJ1-2; perhaps TRBD1 as D (5 bases). V was pared by 5 bases and J by 5 bases, with 18 bases between. The CDR3 contains 15 residues. Germline assignment: CDR1 LNHDA and CDR2 SQIVND (reference sequence). The CDR3: CASSSALTEFYGYTF. CDR3 DNA sequence: TGTGCCAGTAGTTCGGCCCTGACAGAGTTTTATGGCTACACCTTC.

V gene TRBV5-1 combines with J gene TRBJ1-2; 8 bases fit TRBD1. V lost 2 bases, J lost 8 bases, and 8 bases stayed unmatched. CDR1 and CDR2 (germline): SGHRS, YFSETQ. The CDR3 has 14 residues. As DNA, the CDR3 is TGCGCCAGCAGCTTTGGCGGACAGGGTGGAGGCTACACCTTC. Translation: CASSFGGQGGGYTF.

The chain employs TRBV4-1 and TRBJ1-4; D remains ambiguous. Germline V gene sequence: CDR1 MGHRA, CDR2 YSYEKL. V lost 6 bases to trimming and J lost 0 bases, with 23 bases between them. This CDR3 contains 19 residues. The chain's CDR3 is CASSHSFGGRQTTNEKLFF. In DNA, the CDR3 is TGCGCCAGCAGTCACTCCTTCGGAGGACGGCAGACAACTAATGAAAAACTGTTTTTT.

V usage is TRBV19 and J usage is TRBJ1-4; no firm D call. Deletions cut 6 bases from V and 5 bases from J, with 13 bases between. The CDR3 covers 14 residues. The germline V gene encodes CDR1 LNHDA and CDR2 SQIVND (reference sequence). The CDR3 bases are TGTGCCAGTAGAGGCGGGCAACTAAATGAAAAACTGTTTTTT. Translating gives CASRGGQLNEKLFF.

DNA of the CDR3: TGTGCCAGTAGCGCAATAAGGGGAGGGGAGCAGTTCTTC. It translates to CASSAIRGGEQFF. The rearrangement uses TRBV19 and TRBJ2-1; 7 nucleotides line up with TRBD2. In germline, CDR1 is LNHDA, CDR2 SQIVND (reference sequence). The trim removed 6 bases at V and 10 bases at J, leaving 9 bases unmatched. The CDR3 has 13 amino acids.

The V call is TRBV18, the J call TRBJ1-1, with TRBD1 identical over 8 bases. The CDR3 has 14 amino acids. V shed 3 bases, J shed 2 bases, and the junction held 2 bases outside the gene matches. Germline assignment: CDR1 KGHSH and CDR2 LQKENI. DNA for the CDR3: TGTGCCAGCTCACCCGGACAGGGTAACACTGAAGCTTTCTTT. Translating gives CASSPGQGNTEAFF. Full variable domain (rest looked up from reference TRBV18 and TRBJ1-1): NAGVMQNPRHLVRRRGQEARLRCSPMKGHSHVYWYRQLPEEGLKFMVYLQKENIIDESGMPKERFSAEFPKEGPSILRIQQVVRGDSAAYFCASSPGQGNTEAFFGQGTRLTVV.